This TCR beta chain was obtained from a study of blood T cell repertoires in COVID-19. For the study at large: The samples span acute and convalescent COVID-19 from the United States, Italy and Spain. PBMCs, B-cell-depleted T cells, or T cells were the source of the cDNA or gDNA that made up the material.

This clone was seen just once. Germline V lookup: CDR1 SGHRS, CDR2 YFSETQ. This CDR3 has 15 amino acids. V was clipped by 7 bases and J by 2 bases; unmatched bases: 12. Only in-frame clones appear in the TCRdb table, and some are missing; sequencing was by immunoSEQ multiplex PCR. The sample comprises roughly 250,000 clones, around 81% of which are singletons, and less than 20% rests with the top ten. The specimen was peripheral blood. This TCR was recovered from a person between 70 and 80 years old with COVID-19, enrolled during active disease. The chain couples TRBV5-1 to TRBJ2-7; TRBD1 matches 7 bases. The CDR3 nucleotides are TGCGCCAGCCGGTTGTTGTCAGGGGGTACCTACGAGCAGTACTTC. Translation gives CASRLLSGGTYEQYF.